The source of this T cell receptor (beta chain) is a study of technical replicates of blood from a few donors. Germline values: CDR1 GTSNPN, CDR2 SVGIG (reference sequence). The CDR3 is 12 amino acids. The V gene lost 1 base and the J gene lost 9 bases, with 10 bases spanning the gap. Some clones are missing from TCRdb's copy, which holds only in-frame ones; the method was immunoSEQ multiplex PCR. The table lists under 75,000 clones, around 86% of them singletons, with about 4.8% in the top ten. Sequences were obtained from PBMCs. The source is a human donor in good health. Some clones in this sample may be carry-over from other donors' samples. V and J are TRBV30 and TRBJ2-1; D gene unclear. The CDR3 sequence: CAWSGLLREQFF. The CDR3 DNA reads TGTGCCTGGAGTGGTCTTCTCCGTGAGCAGTTCTTC.